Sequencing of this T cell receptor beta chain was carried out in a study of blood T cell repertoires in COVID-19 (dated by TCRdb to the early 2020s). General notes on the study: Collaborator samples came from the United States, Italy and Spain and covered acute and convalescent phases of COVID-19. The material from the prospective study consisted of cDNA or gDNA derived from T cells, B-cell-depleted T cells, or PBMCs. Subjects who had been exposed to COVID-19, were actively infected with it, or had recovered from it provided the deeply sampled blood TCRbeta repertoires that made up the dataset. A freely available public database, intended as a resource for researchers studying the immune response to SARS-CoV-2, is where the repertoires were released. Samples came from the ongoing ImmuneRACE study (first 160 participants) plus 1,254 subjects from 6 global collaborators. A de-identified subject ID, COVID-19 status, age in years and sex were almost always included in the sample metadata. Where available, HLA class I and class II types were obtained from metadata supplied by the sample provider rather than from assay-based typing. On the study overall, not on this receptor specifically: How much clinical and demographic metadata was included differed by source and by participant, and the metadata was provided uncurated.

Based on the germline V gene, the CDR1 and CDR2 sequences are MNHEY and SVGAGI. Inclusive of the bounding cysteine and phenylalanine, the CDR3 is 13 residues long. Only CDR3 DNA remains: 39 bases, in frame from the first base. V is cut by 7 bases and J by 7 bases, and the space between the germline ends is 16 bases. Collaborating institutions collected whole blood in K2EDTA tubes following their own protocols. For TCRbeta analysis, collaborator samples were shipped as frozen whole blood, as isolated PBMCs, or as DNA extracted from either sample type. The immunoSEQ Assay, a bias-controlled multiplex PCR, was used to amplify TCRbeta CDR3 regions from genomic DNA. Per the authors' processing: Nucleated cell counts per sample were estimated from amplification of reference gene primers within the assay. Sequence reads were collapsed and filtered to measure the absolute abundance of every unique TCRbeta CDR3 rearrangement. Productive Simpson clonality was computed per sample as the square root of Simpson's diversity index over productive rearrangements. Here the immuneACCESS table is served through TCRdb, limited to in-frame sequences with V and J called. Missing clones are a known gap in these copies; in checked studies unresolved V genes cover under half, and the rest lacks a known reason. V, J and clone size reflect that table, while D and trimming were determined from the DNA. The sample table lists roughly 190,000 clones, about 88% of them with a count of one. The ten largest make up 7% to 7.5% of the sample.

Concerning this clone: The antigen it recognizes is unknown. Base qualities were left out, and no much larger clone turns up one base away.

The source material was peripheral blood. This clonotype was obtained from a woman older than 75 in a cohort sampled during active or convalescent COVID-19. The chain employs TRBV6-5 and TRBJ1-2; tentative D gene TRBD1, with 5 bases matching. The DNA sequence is TGTGCCAGCATCGGCAGGGAAACCTCTGGCTACACCTTC. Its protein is CASIGRETSGYTF.